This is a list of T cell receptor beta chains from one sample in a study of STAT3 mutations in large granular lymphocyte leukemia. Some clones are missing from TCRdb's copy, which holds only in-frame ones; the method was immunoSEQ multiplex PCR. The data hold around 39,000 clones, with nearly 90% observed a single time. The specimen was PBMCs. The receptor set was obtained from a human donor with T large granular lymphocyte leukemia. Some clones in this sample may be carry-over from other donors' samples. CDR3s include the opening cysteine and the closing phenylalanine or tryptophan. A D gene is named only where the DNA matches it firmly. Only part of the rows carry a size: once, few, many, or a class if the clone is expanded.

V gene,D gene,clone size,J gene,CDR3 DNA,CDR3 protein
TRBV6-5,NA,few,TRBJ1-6,TGTGCCGCGGGGGTAAATTCACCCCTCCACTTT,CAAGVNSPLHF
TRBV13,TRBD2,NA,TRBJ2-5,TGTGCCAGCCGAGAGAGCGGGGGGGCTCGAAAGACCCAGTACTTC,CASRESGGARKTQYF
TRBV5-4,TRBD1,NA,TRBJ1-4,TGTGCCAGCAGCTCGGGACAGGGGGCGCCCGGTGAAAAACTGTTTTTT,CASSSGQGAPGEKLFF
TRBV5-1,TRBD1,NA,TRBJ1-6,TGCGCCAGCAGCTTGCGGACAGGGGGCGTAAATTCACCCCTCCACTTT,CASSLRTGGVNSPLHF
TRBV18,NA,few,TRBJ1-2,TGTGCCAGCTCACCACGAGTAGTAGGAGAGAACTATGGCTACACCTTC,CASSPRVVGENYGYTF
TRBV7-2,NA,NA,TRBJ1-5,TGTGCCAGCAGCTTAGGGACAGTCAATCAGCCCCAGCATTTT,CASSLGTVNQPQHF
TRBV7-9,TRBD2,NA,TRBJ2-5,TGTGCCAGCAGCCCCGGATTAGCGGGGTTTGAGACCCAGTACTTC,CASSPGLAGFETQYF
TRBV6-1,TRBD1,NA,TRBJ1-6,TGTGCCAGCAGTGAGGACAGGGAGGTCTATAATTCACCCCTCCACTTT,CASSEDREVYNSPLHF
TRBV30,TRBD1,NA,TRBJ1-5,TGTGCCTGGAGTGGGGGCACAGGGGGCCAACAGCCCCAGCATTTT,CAWSGGTGGQQPQHF
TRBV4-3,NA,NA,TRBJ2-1,NA,CASSFGTGTSGGKFF
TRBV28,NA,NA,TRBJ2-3,TGTGCCAGCAGGGGAGCCCGGGATACGCAGTATTTT,CASRGARDTQYF
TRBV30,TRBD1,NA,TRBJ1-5,TGTGCCTGGAGTGGCGGGACAGGGGGTACTCAGCCCCAGCATTTT,CAWSGGTGGTQPQHF
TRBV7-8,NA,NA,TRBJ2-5,TGTGCCAGCAGCTTAGGGCTAGGGGGGCGAGAGACCCAGTACTTC,CASSLGLGGRETQYF
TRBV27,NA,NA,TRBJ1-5,TGTGCCAGCAGAGGAAGACAAAGCAATCAGCCCCAGCATTTT,CASRGRQSNQPQHF
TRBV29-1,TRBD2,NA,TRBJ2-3,TGCAGCGTTAGTGGACTAGCAGACACAGATACGCAGTATTTT,CSVSGLADTDTQYF
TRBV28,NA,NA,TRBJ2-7,TGTGCCACCCGGGCTCTCGCCTACGAGCAGTACTTC,CATRALAYEQYF
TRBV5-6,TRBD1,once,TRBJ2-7,TGTGCCAGCAGCTTGGGACAGGGGGCTGTCTACGAGCAGTACTTC,CASSLGQGAVYEQYF
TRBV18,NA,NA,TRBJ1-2,TGTGCCAGCTCACCTTCCCGAGGGAACTCAGGCTATGGCTACACCTTC,CASSPSRGNSGYGYTF
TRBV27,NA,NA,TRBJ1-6,TGTGCCAGCAGTCAAGCCACAGGGAGGCATAATTCACCCCTCCACTTT,CASSQATGRHNSPLHF
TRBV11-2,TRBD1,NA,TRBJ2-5,TGTGCCAGTGCAGACAGGGGGCGGGGAGAGACCCAGTACTTC,CASADRGRGETQYF
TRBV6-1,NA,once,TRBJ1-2,TGTGCCAGCAGTGTTCACGGGAACTATGGCTACACCTTC,CASSVHGNYGYTF
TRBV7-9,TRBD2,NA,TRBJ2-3,TGTGCCAGCAGCCCAGCGGGGGGTCCAGATCGACAGTATTTT,CASSPAGGPDRQYF
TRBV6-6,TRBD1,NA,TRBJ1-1,TGTGCCAGCAGGGATGGACAGGGGGTTACTGAAGCTTTCTTT,CASRDGQGVTEAFF
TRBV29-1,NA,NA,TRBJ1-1,TGCAGCCCGACCCGCGGGGGGAACACTGAAGCTTTCTTT,CSPTRGGNTEAFF
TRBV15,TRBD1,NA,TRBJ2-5,TGTGCCACCAGCAGAGGGACAGGGTACGGAGGAGAGACCCAGTACTTC,CATSRGTGYGGETQYF
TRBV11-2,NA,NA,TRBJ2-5,TGTGCCAGCAGCTTAAGGCGTCAGGGGTATGGTGTAGAGACCCAGTACTTC,CASSLRRQGYGVETQYF
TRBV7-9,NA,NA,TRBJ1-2,TGTGCCAGCAGCTTAAGGCGGGGGATAGCTAACTATGGCTACACCTTC,CASSLRRGIANYGYTF
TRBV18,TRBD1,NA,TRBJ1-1,TGTGCCAGCTCACCTCCCAACAGGGGTGGAACTGAAGCTTTCTTT,CASSPPNRGGTEAFF
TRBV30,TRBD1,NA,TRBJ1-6,TGTGCCTGGACGGGACAGGGTGGAGGTTCACCCCTCCACTTT,CAWTGQGGGSPLHF
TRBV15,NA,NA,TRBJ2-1,TGTGCCACCAGCAGAGTGAGGAGGGGAACATACAATGAGCAGTTCTTC,CATSRVRRGTYNEQFF
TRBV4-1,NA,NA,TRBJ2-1,TGCGCCAGCAGCCAACTAGGCTACAATGAGCAGTTCTTC,CASSQLGYNEQFF
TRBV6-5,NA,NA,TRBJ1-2,TGTGCCAGCAGTCAGGGTGACAGCTACACCTTC,CASSQGDSYTF
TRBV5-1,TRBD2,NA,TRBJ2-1,TGCGCCAGCAGCTTGGGGCTAGCGGGGCTATACAATGAGCAGTTCTTC,CASSLGLAGLYNEQFF
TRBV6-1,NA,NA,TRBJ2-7,TGTGCCAGCTCCCCAGCGGAGGCCTACGAGCAGTACTTC,CASSPAEAYEQYF
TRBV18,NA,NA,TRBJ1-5,TGTGCCAGCTCACCACCGGGCGGGGGAAGAGCTCAGCCCCAGCATTTT,CASSPPGGGRAQPQHF
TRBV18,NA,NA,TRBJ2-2,TGTGCCAGCTCACCACCGGGACCAATGGGCACCGGGGAGCTGTTTTTT,CASSPPGPMGTGELFF
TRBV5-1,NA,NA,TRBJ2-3,TGCGCCAGCAGCATCTACCTGGCAGATACGCAGTATTTT,CASSIYLADTQYF
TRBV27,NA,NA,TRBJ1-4,TGTGCCAGCAGTTTATCGGGAGCAGAAAAACTGTTTTTT,CASSLSGAEKLFF
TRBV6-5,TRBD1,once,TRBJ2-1,TGTGCCAGCAGTTACTCTGGGACAGGGCTCTACAATGAGCAGTTCTTC,CASSYSGTGLYNEQFF
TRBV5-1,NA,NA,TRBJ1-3,TGCGCCAGCAGCTTGGCGGATGGAAACACCATATATTTT,CASSLADGNTIYF